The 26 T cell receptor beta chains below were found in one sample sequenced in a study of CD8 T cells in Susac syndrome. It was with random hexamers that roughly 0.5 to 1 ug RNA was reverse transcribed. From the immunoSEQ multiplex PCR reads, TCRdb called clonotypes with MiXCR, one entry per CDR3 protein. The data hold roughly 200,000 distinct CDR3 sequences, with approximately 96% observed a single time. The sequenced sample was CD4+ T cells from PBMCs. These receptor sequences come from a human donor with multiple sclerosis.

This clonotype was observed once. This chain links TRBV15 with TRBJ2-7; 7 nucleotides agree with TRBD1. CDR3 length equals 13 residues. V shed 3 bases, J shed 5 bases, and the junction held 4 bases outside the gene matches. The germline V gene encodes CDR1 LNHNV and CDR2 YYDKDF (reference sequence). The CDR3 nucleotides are TGTGCCACCAGCAGGGACAGGTCCAACGAGCAGTACTTC. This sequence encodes CATSRDRSNEQYF. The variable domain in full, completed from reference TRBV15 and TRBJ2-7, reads DAMVIQNPRYQVTQFGKPVTLSCSQTLNHNVMYWYQQKSSQAPKLLFHYYDKDFNNEADTPDNFQSRRPNTSFCFLDIRSPGLGDTAMYLCATSRDRSNEQYFGPGTRLTVT.

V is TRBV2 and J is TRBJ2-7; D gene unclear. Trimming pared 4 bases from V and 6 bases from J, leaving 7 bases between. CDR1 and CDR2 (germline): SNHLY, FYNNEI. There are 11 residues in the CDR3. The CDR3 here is CASSAPSEQYF. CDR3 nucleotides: TGTGCCAGCAGTGCCCCCTCCGAGCAGTACTTC.

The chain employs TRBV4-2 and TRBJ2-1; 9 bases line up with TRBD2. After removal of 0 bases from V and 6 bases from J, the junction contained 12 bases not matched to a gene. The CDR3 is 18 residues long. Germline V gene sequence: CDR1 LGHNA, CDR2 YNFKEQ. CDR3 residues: CASSQDRGGGGAANEQFF. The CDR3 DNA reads TGTGCCAGCAGCCAAGATCGGGGCGGCGGGGGGGCCGCCAATGAGCAGTTCTTC.

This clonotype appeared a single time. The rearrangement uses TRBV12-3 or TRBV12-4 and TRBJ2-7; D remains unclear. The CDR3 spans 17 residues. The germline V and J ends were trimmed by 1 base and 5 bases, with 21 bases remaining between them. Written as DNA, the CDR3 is TGTGCCAGCAGTTTAGGATTTAGGTCCCGTACCGCCAACGAGCAGTACTTC. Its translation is CASSLGFRSRTANEQYF.

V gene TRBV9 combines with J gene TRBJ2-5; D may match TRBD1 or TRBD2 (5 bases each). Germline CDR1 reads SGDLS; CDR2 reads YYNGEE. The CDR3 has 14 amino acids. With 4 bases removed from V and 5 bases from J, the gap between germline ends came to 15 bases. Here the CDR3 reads CASSKMTREETQYF. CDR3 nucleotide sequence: TGTGCCAGCAGCAAAATGACCAGGGAGGAGACCCAGTACTTC.

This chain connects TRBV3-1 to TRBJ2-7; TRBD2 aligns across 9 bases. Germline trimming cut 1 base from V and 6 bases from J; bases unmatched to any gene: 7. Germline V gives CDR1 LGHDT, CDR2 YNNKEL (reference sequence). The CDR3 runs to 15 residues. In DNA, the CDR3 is TGTGCCAGCAGCCAAGGCCTAGCGGGGATCGGCGAGCAGTACTTC. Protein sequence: CASSQGLAGIGEQYF.

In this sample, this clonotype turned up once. CDR3 loop: CASSFWRTTTYEQYF. CDR3 DNA: TGTGCCAGCAGCTTTTGGCGGACCACCACCTACGAGCAGTACTTC. The chain has TRBV13 and TRBJ2-7, with unresolved D. There are 15 residues in the CDR3. V shed 3 bases and J shed 2 bases, with 14 bases lying between them. The germline V gene has CDR1 PRHDT and CDR2 FYEKMQ (reference sequence).

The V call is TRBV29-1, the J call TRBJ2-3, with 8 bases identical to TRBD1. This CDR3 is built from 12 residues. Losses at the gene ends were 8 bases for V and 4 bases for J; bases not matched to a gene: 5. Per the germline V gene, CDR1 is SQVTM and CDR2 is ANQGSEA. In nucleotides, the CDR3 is TGCAGCATTCTACAGGGGGCAGATACGCAGTATTTT. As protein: CSILQGADTQYF.

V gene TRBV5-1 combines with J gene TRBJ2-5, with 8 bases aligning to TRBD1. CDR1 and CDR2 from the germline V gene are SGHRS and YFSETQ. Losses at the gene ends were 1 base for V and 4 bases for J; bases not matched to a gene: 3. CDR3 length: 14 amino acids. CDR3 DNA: TGCGCCAGCAGCTTGTGGGGGACAGGAGAGACCCAGTACTTC. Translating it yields CASSLWGTGETQYF.

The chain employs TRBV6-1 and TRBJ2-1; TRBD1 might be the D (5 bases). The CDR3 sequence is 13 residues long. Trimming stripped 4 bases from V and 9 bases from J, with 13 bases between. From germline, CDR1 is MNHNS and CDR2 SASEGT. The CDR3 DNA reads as TGTGCCAGCAGTGGGCAGGGAAGGGGTGAGCAGTTCTTC. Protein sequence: CASSGQGRGEQFF.

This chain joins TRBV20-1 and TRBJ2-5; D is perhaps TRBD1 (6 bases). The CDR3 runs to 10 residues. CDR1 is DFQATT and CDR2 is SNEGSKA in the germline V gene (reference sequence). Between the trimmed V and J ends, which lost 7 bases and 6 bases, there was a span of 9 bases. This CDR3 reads CSVRGKTQYF. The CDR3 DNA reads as TGCAGTGTAAGGGGGAAGACCCAGTACTTC.

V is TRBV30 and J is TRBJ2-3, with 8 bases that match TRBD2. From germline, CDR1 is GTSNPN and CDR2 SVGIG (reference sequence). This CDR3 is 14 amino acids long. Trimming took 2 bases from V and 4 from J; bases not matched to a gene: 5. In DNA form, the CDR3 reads TGTGCCTGGAGTCCGGGGGGGGCCTCAGATACGCAGTATTTT. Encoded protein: CAWSPGGASDTQYF.

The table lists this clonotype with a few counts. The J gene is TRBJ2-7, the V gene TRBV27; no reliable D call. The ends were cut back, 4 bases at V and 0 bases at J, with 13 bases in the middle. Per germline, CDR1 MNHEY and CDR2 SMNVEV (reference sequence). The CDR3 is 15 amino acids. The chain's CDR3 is CASSSPAAGSYEQYF. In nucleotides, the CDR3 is TGTGCCAGCAGTTCCCCGGCCGCCGGCTCCTACGAGCAGTACTTC.

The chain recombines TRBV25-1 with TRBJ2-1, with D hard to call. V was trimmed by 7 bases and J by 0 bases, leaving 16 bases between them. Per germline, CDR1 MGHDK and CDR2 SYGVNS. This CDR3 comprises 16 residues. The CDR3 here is CASTSRLTSSYNEQFF. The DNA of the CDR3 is TGTGCCAGCACCTCCCGGCTGACGAGCTCCTACAATGAGCAGTTCTTC.

The CDR3 reads CASSPDRGGYEQYF. CDR3 DNA: TGTGCCAGTAGCCCCGACAGGGGAGGCTACGAGCAGTACTTC. The rearrangement links TRBV19 to TRBJ2-7; TRBD1 matches at 8 bases. Germline-derived CDR1 and CDR2 are LNHDA and SQIVND (reference sequence). The CDR3 sequence is 14 residues long. The J segment lost 3 bases and the V segment lost 6 bases, leaving 7 bases of the junction unmatched.

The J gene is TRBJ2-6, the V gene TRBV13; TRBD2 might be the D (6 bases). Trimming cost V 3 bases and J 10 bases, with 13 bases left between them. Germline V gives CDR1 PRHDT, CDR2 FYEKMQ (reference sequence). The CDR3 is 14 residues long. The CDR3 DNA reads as TGTGCCAGCAGCTTTCTCACTAGCATAAACGTCCTGACTTTC. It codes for CASSFLTSINVLTF.

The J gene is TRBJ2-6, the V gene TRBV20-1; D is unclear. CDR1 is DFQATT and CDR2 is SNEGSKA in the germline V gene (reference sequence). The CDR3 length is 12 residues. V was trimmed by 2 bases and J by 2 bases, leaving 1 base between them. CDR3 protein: CSARTGANVLTF. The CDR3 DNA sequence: TGCAGTGCTAGAACTGGGGCCAACGTCCTGACTTTC.

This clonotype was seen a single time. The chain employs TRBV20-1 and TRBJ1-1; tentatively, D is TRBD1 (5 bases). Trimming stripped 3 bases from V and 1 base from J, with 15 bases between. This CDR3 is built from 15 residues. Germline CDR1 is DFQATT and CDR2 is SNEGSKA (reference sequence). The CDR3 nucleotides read TGCAGTGCTAGTCAGGGTTCAAGGGGGAACACTGAAGCTTTCTTT. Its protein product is CSASQGSRGNTEAFF.

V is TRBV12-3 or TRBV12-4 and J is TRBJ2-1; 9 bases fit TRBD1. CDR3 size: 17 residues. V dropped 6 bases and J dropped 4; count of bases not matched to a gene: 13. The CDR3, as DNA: TGTGCCAGCAGCTTCCCTGCCGGGACAGGGAGATACAATGAGCAGTTCTTC. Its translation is CASSFPAGTGRYNEQFF.

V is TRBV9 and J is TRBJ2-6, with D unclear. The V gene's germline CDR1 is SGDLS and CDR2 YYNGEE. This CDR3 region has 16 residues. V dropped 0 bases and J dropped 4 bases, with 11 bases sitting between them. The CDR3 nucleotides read TGTGCCAGCAGCGTAGAAGGTGGGGTCGGGGCCAACGTCCTGACTTTC. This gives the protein CASSVEGGVGANVLTF.

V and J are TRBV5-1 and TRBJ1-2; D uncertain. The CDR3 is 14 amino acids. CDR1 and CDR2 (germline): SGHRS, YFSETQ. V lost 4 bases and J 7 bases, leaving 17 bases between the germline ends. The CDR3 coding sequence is TGCGCCAGCAGCCCTAGTTACGAGGCTGGTGGCTACACCTTC. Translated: CASSPSYEAGGYTF.

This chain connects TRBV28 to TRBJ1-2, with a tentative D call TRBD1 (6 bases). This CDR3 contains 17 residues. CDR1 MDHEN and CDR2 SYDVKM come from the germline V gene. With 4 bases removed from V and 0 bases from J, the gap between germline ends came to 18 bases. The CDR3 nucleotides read TGTGCCAGCAGTTCCCTTGGACAGAGCCCCTCTAACTATGGCTACACCTTC. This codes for CASSSLGQSPSNYGYTF.

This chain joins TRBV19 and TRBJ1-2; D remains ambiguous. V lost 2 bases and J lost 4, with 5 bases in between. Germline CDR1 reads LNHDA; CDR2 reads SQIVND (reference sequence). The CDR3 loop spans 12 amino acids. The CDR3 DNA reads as TGTGCCAGTAGTATACAGCGCTATGGCTACACCTTC. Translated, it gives CASSIQRYGYTF.

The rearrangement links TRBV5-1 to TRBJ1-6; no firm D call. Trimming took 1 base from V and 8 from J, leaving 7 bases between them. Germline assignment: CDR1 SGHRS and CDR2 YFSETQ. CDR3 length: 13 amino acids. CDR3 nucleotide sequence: TGCGCCAGCAGCTTGTCGGCGGATTCACCCCTCCACTTT. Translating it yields CASSLSADSPLHF.

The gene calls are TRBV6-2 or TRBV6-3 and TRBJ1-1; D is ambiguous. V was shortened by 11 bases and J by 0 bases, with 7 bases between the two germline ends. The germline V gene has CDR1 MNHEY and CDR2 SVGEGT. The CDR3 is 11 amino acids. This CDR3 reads CASRLNTEAFF. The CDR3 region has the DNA TGTGCCTCGCGGTTGAACACTGAAGCTTTCTTT.

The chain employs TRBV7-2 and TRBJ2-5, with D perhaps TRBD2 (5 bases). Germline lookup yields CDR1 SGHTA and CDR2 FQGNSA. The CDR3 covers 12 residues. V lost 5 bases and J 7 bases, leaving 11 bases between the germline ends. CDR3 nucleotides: TGTGCCAGCAGCCTCAGCCGGGGGACCCAGTACTTC. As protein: CASSLSRGTQYF.